This T cell receptor (beta chain) was captured in a study of blood T cell repertoires in COVID-19. Across the study: Donors in the United States, Italy and Spain gave samples during acute or convalescent COVID-19.

Remarks on this clone: Mismatch with germline at one junction end may stem from a read error.

Using immunoSEQ multiplex PCR, the repertoire was profiled, and TCRdb retains in-frame clones only, with some absent. The sample yields 180,000 or so clones, approximately 85% seen once. The CDR3 contains 14 residues. Germline V CDR1 and CDR2: SGHNT, YENEEA. This rearrangement joins TRBV11-3 to TRBJ2-7; 7 nucleotides agree with TRBD2. The TCR comes from a middle-aged man who had recovered from COVID-19. The material sequenced was PBMCs or T cells enriched from blood (not recorded which). The CDR3 sequence: CASSGGEPSYAQYF. The CDR3 DNA follows: TGTGCCAGCAGCGGGGGGGAACCTTCCTACGCGCAGTACTTC.